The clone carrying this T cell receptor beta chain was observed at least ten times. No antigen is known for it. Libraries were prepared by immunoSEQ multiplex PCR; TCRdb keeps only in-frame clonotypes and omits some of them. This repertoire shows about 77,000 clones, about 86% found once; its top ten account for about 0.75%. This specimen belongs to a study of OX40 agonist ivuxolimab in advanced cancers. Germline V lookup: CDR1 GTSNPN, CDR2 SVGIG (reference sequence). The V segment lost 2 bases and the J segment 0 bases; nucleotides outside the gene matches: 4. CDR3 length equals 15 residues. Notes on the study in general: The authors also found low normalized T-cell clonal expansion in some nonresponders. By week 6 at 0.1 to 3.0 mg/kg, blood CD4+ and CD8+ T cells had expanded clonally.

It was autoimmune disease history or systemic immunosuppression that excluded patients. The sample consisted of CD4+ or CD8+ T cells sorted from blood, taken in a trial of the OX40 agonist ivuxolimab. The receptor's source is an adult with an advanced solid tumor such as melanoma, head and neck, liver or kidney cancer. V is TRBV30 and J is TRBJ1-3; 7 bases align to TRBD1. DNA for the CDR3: TGTGCCTGGAGTAAAGGGGGCTCCTCTGGAAACACCATATATTTT. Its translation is CAWSKGGSSGNTIYF.